This T cell receptor beta chain stems from a study of T cells in Graves' hyperthyroidism and ophthalmopathy. Study conclusions and caveats: A 13 V-J model separated ophthalmopathy from stable hyperthyroidism.

Researchers amplified the TCR beta CDR3 regions from RNA transcripts. First-round RT-PCR with HTBI primers amplified the TCR CDR3 region. TCRdb reanalysed the multiplex PCR reads using MiXCR and keeps one entry per CDR3 protein. This sample has a few hundred thousand distinct CDR3 sequences, with roughly 14% found just once. In germline, CDR1 is PRHDT, CDR2 FYEKMQ (reference sequence). The CDR3 spans 15 residues. V dropped 6 bases and J dropped 8 bases, with 19 bases sitting between them. When hyperthyroidism was first diagnosed, the blood sample was taken, preceding any ophthalmopathy symptoms. Around 9.8 ml fresh peripheral blood yielded the PBMCs. This clonotype was picked up a small number of times. The antigen remains unidentified.

The TCR was taken from a woman aged 25-40 years with Graves' hyperthyroidism that later progressed to Graves' ophthalmopathy. Sequencing was done on a sample of blood. This chain uses TRBV13 with TRBJ1-4, with a tentative D call TRBD1 (5 bases). CDR3 DNA: TGTGCCAGCAGTCATAACCGGGACGGGGACGAAAAACTGTTTTTT. This encodes CASSHNRDGDEKLFF.